Following are 4 T cell receptor beta chains from one sample sequenced in a study of neurological immune-mediated disorders. TCRdb processed the 5' RACE reads anew with MiXCR; each CDR3 protein has one entry. The table has about 49,000 distinct CDR3 sequences, roughly 10% seen once; the top ten hold 1.6%. Time point here: longitudinal time-point 1 (baseline). Sequencing was carried out using PBMCs. All receptors come from a woman aged 40 to 50 in good health.

This clonotype was observed at least ten times. This chain connects TRBV20-1 to TRBJ1-2, with D possibly matching TRBD1 (5 bases). The germline V gene encodes CDR1 DFQATT and CDR2 SNEGSKA (reference sequence). Trimming stripped 3 bases from V and 6 bases from J, with 11 bases between. The CDR3 contains 12 residues. The CDR3 DNA reads TGCAGTGCTAGCCAACAGGCCAATGGCTACACCTTC. It translates to CSASQQANGYTF.

As regards this clonotype: One junction end disagrees with the germline gene, perhaps due to a read error. This chain links TRBV4-1 with TRBJ2-7, with D perhaps matching TRBD1 (6 bases). Germline V gene sequence: CDR1 MGHRA, CDR2 YSYEKL. This CDR3 is built from 15 residues. The CDR3: CASSSVSGVFIELYF. CDR3 DNA: TGCGCCAGCAGCTCGGTTTCAGGGGTATTTATCGAGCTGTACTTC.

About this clonotype itself: A much larger clone differs by one base, so this may be a read error. The genes are TRBV2 and TRBJ2-7; D gene uncertain. V lost 1 base to trimming and J lost 4 bases, with 2 bases between them. The CDR3 has 11 residues. The germline V gene has CDR1 SNHLY and CDR2 FYNNEI. CDR3 loop: CASSEVYEQYF. DNA for the CDR3: TGTGCCAGCAGTGAAGTGTACGAGCAGTACTTC.

This clonotype was seen at least ten times. The chain recombines TRBV20-1 with TRBJ1-4; possible D gene TRBD1, 5 bases. The CDR3 spans 13 residues. V dropped 3 bases and J dropped 13 bases, with 18 bases sitting between them. Per the germline V gene, CDR1 is DFQATT and CDR2 is SNEGSKA (reference sequence). CDR3 residues: CSAREARDFLLFF. As DNA, the CDR3 is TGCAGTGCTAGGGAGGCCCGGGACTTCTTACTGTTTTTT.